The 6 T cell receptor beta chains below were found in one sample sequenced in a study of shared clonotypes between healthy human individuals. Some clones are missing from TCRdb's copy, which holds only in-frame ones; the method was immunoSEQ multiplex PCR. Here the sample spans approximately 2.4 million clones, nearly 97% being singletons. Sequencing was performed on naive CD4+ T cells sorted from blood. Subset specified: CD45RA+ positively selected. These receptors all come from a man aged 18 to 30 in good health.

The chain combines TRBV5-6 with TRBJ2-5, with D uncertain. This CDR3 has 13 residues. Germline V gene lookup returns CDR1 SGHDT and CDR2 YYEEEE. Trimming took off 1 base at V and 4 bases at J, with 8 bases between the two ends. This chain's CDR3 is CASSLLGGETQYF. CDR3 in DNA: TGTGCCAGCAGCTTGTTGGGCGGAGAGACCCAGTACTTC.

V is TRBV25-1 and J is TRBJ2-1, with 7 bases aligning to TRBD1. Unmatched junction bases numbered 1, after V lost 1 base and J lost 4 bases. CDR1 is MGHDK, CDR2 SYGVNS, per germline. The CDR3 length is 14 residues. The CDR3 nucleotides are TGTGCCAGCAGTGAATGGGACAGATACAATGAGCAGTTCTTC. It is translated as CASSEWDRYNEQFF.

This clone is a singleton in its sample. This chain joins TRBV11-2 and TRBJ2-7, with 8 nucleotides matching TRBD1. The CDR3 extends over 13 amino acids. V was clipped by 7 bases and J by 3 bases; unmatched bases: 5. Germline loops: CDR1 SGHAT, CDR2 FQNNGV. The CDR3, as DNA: TGTGCCAGCACCCGGGACAGGTACTACGAGCAGTACTTC. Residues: CASTRDRYYEQYF.

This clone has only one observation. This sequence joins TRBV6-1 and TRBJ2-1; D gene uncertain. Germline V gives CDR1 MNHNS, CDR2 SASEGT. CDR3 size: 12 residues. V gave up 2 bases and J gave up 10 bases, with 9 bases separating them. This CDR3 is CASSEFETEQFF. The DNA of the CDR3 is TGTGCCAGCAGTGAATTTGAAACCGAGCAGTTCTTC.

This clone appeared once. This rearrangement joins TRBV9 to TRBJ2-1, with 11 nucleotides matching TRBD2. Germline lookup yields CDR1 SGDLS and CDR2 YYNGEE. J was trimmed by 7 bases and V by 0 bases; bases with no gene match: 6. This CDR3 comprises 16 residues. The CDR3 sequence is CASSVGRTSGSNEQFF. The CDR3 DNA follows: TGTGCCAGCAGCGTAGGTCGCACTAGCGGGAGTAATGAGCAGTTCTTC.

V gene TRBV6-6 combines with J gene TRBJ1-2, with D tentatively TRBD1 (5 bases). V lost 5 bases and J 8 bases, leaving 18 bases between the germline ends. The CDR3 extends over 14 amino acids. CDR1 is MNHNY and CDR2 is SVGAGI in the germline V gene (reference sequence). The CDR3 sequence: CASSPRAGEYGYTF. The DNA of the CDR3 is TGTGCCAGCAGTCCACGGGCGGGGGAGTACGGCTACACCTTC.